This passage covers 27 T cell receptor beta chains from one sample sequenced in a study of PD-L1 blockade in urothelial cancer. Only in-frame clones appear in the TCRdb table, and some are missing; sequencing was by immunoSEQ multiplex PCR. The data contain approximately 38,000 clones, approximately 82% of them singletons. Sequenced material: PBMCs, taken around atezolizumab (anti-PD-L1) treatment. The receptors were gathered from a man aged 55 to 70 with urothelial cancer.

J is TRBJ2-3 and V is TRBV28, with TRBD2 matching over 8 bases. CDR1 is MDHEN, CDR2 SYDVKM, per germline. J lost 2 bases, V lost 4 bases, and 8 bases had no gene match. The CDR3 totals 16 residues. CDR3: CASSSGLAGHTDTQYF. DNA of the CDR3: TGTGCCAGCAGTTCGGGGCTAGCGGGTCACACAGATACGCAGTATTTT.

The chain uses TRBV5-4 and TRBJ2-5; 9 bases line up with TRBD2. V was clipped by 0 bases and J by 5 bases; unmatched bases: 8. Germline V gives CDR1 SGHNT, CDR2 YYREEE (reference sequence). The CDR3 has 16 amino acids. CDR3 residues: CASSLAMTSGSETQYF. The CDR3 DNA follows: TGTGCCAGCAGCTTGGCCATGACTAGCGGTTCGGAGACCCAGTACTTC.

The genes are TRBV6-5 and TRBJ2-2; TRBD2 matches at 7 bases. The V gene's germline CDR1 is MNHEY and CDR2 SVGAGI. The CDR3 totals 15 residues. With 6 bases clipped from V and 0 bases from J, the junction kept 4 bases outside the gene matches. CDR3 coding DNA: TGTGCCAGCAGCCGTCTAGCGGCGAACACCGGGGAGCTGTTTTTT. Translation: CASSRLAANTGELFF.

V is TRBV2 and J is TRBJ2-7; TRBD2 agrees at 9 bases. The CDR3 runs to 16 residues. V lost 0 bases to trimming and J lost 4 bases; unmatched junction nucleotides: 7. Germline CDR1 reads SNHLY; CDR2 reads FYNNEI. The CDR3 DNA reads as TGTGCCAGCAGTGAAGCGCTTAGCGGGAGTAGGTACGAGCAGTACTTC. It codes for CASSEALSGSRYEQYF.

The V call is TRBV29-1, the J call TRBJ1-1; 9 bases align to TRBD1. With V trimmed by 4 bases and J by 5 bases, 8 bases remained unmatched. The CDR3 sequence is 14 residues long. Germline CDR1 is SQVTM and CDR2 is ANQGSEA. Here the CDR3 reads CSVGPRDRETEAFF. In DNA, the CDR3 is TGCAGCGTTGGGCCCCGGGACAGGGAAACTGAAGCTTTCTTT.

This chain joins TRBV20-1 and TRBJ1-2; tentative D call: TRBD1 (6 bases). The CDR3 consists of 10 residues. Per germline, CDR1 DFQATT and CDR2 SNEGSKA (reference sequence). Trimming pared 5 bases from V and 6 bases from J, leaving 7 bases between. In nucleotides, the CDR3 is TGCAGTGCTCAGGGGAATGGCTACACCTTC. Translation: CSAQGNGYTF.

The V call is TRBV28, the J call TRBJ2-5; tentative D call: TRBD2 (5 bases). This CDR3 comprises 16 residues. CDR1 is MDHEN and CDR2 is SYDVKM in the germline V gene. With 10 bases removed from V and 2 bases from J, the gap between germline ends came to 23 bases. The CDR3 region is CATKSGVGLLQETQYF. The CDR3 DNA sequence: TGTGCCACAAAGAGTGGGGTTGGACTCCTACAAGAGACCCAGTACTTC.

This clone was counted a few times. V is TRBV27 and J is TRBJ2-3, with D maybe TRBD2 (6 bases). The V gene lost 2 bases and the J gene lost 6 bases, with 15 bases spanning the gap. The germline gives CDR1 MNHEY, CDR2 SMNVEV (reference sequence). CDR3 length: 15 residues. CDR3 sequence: CASSLVRPRGDTQYF. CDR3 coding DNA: TGTGCCAGCAGTTTAGTGAGGCCCCGGGGGGATACGCAGTATTTT.

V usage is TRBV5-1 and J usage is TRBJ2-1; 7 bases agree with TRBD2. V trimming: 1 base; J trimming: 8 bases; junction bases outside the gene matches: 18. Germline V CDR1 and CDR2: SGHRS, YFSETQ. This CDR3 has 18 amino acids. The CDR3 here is CASSLLSRDGEGVDEQFF. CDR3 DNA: TGCGCCAGCAGCTTGTTGAGTAGGGACGGGGAGGGTGTGGATGAGCAGTTCTTC.

The CDR3 spells CASTRGGQTSYEQYF. The CDR3 bases are TGCGCCAGCACCCGGGGGGGACAGACCTCCTACGAGCAGTACTTC. The rearrangement links TRBV5-1 to TRBJ2-7, with D possibly being TRBD2 (8 bases). Trimming removed 6 bases at V and 0 bases at J, with 16 bases between. The CDR3 contains 15 residues. CDR1 is SGHRS, CDR2 YFSETQ, per germline.

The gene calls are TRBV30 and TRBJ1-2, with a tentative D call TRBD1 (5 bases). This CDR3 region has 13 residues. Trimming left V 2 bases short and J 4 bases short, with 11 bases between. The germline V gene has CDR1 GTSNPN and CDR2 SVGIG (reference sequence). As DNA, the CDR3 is TGTGCCTGGAGTAGGGGTTCGGGCTATGGCTACACCTTC. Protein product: CAWSRGSGYGYTF.

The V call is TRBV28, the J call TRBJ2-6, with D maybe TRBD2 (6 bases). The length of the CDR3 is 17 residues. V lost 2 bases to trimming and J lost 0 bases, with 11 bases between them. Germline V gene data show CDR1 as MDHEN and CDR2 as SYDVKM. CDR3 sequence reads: CASSLGGLVSGANVLTF. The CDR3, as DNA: TGTGCCAGCAGTTTAGGGGGACTTGTCTCTGGGGCCAACGTCCTGACTTTC.

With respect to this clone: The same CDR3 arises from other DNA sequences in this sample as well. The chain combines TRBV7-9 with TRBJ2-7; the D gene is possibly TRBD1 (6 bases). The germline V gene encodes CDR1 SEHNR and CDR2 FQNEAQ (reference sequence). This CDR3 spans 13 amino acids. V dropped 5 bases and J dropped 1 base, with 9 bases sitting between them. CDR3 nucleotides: TGTGCCAGCAGCCCCGGGACATCCTACGAGCAGTACTTC. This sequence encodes CASSPGTSYEQYF.

The CDR3 region has the DNA TGTGCCAGCAGTAAACAGGGGAGCTATGGCTACACCTTC. Protein: CASSKQGSYGYTF. The chain combines TRBV7-2 with TRBJ1-2; 7 bases are a match to TRBD1. CDR1 is SGHTA, CDR2 FQGNSA, per germline. The ends lost 6 bases at V and 4 bases at J; junction bases unmatched: 5. The CDR3 runs to 13 residues.

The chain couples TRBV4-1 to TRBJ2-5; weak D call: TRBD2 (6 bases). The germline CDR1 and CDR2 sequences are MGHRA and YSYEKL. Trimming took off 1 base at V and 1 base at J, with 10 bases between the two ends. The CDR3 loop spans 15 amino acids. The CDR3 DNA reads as TGCGCCAGCAGCCAAGGCTTTAGCGGCCAAGAGACCCAGTACTTC. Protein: CASSQGFSGQETQYF.

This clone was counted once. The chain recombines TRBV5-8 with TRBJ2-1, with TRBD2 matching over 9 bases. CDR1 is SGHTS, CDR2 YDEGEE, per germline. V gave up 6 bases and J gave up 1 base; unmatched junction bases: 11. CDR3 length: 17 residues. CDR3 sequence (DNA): TGTGCCAGCAAACGGGGGACTAGCAGTTTTTCCTACAATGAGCAGTTCTTC. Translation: CASKRGTSSFSYNEQFF.

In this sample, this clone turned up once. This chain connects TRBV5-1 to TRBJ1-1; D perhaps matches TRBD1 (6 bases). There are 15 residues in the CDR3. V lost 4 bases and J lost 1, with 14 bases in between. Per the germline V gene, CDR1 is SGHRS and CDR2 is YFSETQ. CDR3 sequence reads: CASSTGTHTNTEAFF. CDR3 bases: TGCGCCAGCAGCACCGGGACACACACGAACACTGAAGCTTTCTTT.

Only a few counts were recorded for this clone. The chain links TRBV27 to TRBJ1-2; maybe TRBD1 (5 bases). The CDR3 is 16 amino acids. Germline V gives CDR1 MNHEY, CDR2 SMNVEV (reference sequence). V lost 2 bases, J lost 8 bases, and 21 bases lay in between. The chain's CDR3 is CASSLSPDTAQDGYTF. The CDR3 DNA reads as TGTGCCAGCAGTTTAAGCCCGGACACAGCCCAAGACGGCTACACCTTC.

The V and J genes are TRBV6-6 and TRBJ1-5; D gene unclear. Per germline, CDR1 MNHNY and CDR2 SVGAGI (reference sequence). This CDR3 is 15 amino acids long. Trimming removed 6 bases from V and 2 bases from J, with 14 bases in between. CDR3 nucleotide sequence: TGTGCCAGCAGCTCCCCAGCCCAGGGCAATCAGCCCCAGCATTTT. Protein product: CASSSPAQGNQPQHF.

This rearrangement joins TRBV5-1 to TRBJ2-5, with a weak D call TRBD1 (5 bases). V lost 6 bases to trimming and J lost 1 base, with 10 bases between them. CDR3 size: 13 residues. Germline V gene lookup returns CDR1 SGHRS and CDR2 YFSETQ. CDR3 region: CASTPGSQETQYF. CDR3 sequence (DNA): TGCGCCAGCACCCCAGGGTCCCAAGAGACCCAGTACTTC.

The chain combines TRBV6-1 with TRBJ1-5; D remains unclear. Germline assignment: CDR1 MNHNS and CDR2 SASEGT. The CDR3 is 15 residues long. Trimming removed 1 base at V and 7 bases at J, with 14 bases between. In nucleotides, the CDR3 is TGTGCCAGCAGTGAAGTCTCGGGGAGACCGCAGCCCCAGCATTTT. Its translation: CASSEVSGRPQPQHF.

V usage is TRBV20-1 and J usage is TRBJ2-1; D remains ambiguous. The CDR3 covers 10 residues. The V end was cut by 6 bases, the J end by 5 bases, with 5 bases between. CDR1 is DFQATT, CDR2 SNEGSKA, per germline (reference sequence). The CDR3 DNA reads TGCAGTGCAAAGCACAATGAGCAGTTCTTC. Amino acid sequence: CSAKHNEQFF.

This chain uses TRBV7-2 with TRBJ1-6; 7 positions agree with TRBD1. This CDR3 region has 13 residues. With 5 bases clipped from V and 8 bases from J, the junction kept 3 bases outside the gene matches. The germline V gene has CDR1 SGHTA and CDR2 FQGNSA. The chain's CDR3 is CASSIDRDSPLHF. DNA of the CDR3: TGTGCCAGCAGCATCGACAGGGATTCACCCCTCCACTTT.

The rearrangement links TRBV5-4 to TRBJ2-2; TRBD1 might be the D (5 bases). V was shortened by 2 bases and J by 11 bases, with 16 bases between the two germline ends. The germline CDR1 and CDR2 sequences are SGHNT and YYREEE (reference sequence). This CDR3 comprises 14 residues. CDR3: CASSFDLGRDELFF. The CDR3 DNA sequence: TGTGCCAGCAGCTTTGATCTCGGCAGGGATGAGCTGTTTTTT.

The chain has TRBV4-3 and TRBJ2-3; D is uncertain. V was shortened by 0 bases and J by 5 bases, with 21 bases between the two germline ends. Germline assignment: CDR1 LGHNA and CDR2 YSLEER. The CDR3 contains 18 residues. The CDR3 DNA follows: TGCGCCAGCAGCCAAGATACCCAGCGCTCGAACCGAGGAGATACGCAGTATTTT. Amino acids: CASSQDTQRSNRGDTQYF.

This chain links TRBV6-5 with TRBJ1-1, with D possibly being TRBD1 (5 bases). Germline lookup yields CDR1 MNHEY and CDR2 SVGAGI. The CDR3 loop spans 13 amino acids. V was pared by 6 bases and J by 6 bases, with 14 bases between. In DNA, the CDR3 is TGTGCCAGCAGGGCCCGGGGGAGCGCTGAAGCTTTCTTT. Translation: CASRARGSAEAFF.

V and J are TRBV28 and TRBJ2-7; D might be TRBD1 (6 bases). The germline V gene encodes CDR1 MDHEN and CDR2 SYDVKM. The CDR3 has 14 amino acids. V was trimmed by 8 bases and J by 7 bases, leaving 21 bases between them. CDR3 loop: CASRMFRDNGEQYF. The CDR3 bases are TGTGCCAGCCGGATGTTCCGGGACAATGGAGAGCAGTACTTC.